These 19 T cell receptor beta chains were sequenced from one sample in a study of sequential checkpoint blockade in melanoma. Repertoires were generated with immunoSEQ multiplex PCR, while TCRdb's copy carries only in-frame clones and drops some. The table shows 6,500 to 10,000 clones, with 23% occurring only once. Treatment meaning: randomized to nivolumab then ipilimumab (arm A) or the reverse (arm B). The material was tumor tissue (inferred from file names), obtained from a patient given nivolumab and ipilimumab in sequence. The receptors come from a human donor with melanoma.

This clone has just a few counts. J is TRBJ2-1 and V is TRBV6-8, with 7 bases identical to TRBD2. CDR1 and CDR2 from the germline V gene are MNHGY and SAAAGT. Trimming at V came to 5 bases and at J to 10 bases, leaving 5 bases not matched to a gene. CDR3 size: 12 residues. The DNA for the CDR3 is TGTGCCAGCAGTAGGACTAGACAGGAGCAGTTCTTC. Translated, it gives CASSRTRQEQFF.

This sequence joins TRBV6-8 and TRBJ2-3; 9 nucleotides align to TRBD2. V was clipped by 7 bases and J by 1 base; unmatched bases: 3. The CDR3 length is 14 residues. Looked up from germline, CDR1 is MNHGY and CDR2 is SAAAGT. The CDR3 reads CASKRTSGTDTQYF. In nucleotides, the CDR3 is TGTGCCAGCAAGAGGACTAGCGGCACAGATACGCAGTATTTT.

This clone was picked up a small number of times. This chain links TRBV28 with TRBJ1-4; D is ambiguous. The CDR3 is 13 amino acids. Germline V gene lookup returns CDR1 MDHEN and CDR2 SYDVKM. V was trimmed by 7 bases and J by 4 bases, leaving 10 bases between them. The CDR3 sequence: CASTEQINEKLFF. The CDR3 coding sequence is TGTGCCAGCACTGAACAGATTAATGAAAAACTGTTTTTT.

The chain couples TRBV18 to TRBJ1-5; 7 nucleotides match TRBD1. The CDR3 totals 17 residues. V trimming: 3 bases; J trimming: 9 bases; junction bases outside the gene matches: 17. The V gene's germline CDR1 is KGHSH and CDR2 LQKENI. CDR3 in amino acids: CASSPTEGHPGQWPQHF. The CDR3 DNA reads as TGTGCCAGCTCACCGACAGAGGGACATCCGGGACAGTGGCCCCAGCATTTT.

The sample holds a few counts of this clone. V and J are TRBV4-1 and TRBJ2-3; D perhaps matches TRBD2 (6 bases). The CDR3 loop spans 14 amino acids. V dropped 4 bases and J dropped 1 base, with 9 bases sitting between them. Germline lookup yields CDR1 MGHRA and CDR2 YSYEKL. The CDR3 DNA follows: TGCGCCAGCAGCCCCTGGAGGGGCACAGATACGCAGTATTTT. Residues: CASSPWRGTDTQYF.

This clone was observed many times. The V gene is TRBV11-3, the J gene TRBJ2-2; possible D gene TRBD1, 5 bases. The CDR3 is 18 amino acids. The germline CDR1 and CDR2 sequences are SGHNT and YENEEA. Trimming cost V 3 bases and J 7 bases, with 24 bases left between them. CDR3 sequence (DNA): TGTGCCAGCAGCTTTGAAATAGGACACAAGGGGTTTGGCGGGGAGCTGTTTTTT. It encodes CASSFEIGHKGFGGELFF.

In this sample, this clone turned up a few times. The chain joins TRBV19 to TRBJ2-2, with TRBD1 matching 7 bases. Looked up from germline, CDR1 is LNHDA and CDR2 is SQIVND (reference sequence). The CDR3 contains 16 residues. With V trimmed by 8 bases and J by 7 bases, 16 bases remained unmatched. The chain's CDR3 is CASALGDRDQDGELFF. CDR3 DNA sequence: TGTGCCAGTGCGCTAGGAGACAGGGATCAGGACGGGGAGCTGTTTTTT.

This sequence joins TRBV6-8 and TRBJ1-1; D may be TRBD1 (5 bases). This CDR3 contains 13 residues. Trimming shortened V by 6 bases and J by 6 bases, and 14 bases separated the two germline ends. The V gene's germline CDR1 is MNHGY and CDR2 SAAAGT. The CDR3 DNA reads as TGTGCCAGCAGGTATAGGGGCCAGGCTGAAGCTTTCTTT. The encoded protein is CASRYRGQAEAFF.

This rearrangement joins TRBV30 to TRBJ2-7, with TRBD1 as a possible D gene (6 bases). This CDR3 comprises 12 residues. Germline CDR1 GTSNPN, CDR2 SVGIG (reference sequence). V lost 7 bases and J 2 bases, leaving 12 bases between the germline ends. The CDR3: CASKGVAYEQYF. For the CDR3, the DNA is TGTGCCTCCAAGGGGGTCGCCTACGAGCAGTACTTC.

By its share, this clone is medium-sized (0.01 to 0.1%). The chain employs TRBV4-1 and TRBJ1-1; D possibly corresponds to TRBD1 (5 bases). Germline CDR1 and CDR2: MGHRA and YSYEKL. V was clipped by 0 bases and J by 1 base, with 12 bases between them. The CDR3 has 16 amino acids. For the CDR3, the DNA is TGCGCCAGCAGCCAAGATTGGTCGGGACGGAACACTGAAGCTTTCTTT. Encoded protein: CASSQDWSGRNTEAFF.

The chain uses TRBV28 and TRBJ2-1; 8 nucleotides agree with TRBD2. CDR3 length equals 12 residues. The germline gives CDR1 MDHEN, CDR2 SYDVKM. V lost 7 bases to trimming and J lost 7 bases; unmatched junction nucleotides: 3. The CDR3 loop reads CASNLAGNEQFF. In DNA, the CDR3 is TGTGCCAGCAACCTAGCGGGTAATGAGCAGTTCTTC.

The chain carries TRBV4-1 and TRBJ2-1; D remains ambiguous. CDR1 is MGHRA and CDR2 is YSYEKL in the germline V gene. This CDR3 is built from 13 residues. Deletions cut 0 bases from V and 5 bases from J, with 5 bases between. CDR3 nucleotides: TGCGCCAGCAGCCAAGATCGACACAATGAGCAGTTCTTC. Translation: CASSQDRHNEQFF.

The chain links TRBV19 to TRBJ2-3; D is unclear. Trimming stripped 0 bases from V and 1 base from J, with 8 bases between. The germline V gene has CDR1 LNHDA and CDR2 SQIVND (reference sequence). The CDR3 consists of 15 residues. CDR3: CASSIDPSGTDTQYF. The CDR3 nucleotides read TGTGCCAGTAGTATAGACCCATCAGGCACAGATACGCAGTATTTT.

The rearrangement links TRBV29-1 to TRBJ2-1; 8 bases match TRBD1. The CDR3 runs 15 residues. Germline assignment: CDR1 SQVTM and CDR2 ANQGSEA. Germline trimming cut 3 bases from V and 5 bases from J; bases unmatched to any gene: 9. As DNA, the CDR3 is TGCAGCGTTGAGACCGGCAGGGGGCCCGACAATGAGCAGTTCTTC. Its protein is CSVETGRGPDNEQFF.

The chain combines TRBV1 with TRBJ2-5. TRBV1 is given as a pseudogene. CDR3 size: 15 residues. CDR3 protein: CASSQGGRLGETQYF. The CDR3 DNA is TGCGCCAGCAGCCAAGGTGGACGGCTCGGGGAGACCCAGTACTTC.

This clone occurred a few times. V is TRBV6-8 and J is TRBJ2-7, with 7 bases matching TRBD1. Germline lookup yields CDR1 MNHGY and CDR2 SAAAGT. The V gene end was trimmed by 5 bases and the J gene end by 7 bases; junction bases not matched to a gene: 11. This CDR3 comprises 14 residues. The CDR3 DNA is TGTGCCAGCAGTACTACCAGGGGGACACGAGAGCAGTACTTC. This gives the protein CASSTTRGTREQYF.

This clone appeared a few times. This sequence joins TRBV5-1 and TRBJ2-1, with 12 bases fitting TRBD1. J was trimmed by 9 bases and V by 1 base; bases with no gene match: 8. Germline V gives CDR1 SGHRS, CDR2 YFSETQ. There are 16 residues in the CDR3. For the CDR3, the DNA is TGCGCCAGCAGCTTGTACGGGGACAGGGGGCTATCTGAGCAGTTCTTC. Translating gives CASSLYGDRGLSEQFF.

The CDR3 sequence is CASSPRRDNNSPLHF. CDR3 sequence (DNA): TGTGCCAGCAGTCCCCGGAGGGACAATAATTCACCCCTCCACTTT. V gene TRBV6-8 combines with J gene TRBJ1-6, with D perhaps matching TRBD1 (6 bases). The CDR3 length is 15 residues. Germline V lookup: CDR1 MNHGY, CDR2 SAAAGT. Trimming pared 5 bases from V and 5 bases from J, leaving 13 bases between.

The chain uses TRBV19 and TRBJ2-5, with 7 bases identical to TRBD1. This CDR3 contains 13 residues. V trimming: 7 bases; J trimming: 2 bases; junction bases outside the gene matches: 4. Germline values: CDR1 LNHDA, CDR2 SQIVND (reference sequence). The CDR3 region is CASMGTAQETQYF. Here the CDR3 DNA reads TGTGCCAGTATGGGGACAGCTCAAGAGACCCAGTACTTC.